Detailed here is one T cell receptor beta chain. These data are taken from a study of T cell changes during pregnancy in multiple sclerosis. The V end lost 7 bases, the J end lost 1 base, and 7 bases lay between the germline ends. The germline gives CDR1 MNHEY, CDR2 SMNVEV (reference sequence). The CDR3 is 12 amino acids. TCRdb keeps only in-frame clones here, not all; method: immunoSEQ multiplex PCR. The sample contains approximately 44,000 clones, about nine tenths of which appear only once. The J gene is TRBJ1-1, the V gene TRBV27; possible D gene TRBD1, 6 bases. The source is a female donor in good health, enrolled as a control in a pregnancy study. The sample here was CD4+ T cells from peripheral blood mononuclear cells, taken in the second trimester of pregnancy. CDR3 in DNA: TGTGCCAGCATGACAGGGAACACTGAAGCTTTCTTT. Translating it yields CASMTGNTEAFF.